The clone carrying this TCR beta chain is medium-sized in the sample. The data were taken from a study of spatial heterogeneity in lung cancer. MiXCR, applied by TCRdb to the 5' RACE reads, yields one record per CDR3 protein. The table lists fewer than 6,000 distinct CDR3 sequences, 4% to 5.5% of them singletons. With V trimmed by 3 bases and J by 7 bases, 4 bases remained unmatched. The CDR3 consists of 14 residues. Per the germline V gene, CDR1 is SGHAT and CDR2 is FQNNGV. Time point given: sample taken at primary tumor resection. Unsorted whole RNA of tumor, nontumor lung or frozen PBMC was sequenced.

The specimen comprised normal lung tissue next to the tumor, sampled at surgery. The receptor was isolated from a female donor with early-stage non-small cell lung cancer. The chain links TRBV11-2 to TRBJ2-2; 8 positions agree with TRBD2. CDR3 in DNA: TGTGCCAGCAGCTTGGCGGGAGGCTACGGGGAGCTGTTTTTT. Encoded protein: CASSLAGGYGELFF.